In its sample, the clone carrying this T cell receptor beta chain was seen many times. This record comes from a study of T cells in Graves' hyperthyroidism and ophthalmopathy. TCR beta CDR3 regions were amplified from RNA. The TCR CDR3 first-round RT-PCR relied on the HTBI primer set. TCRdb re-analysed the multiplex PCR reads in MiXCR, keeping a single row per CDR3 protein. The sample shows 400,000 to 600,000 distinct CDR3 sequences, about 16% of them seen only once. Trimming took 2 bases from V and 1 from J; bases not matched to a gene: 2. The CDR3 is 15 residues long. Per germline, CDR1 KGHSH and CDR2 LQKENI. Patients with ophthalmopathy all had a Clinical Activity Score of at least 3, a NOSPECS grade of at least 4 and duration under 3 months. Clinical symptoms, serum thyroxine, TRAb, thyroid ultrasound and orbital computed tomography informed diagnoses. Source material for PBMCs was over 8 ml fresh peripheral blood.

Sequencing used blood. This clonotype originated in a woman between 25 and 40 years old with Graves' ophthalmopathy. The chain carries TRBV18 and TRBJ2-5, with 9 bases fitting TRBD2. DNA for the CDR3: TGTGCCAGCTCACCATCTAGCGGGGCCCAAGAGACCCAGTACTTC. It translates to CASSPSSGAQETQYF.